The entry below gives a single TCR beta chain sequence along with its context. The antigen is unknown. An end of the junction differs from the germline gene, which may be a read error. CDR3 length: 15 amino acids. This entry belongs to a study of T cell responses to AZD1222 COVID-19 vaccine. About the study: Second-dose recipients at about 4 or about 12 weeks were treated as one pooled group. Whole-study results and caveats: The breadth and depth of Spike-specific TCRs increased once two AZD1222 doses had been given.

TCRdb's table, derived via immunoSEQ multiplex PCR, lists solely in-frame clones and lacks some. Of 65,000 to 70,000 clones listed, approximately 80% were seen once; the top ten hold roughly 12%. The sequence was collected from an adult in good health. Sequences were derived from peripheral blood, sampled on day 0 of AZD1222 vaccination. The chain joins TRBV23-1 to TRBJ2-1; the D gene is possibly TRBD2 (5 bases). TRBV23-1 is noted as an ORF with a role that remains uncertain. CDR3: CASTQLERKYNEQFF. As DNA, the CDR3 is TGCGCCAGCACTCAATTAGAGCGGAAGTACAATGAGCAGTTCTTC.